This TCR beta chain was documented in a study of CD8+ T cells in alopecia areata. Study details: Tofacitinib treatment spanned 6 to 18 months, with 6 months off drug afterward. Notes on the study in general: Among the top 100, expanded CD8+ clones, as well as scalp clonality, were significantly decreased by tofacitinib.

The V gene's germline CDR1 is LNHNV and CDR2 YYDKDF (reference sequence). CDR3 size: 15 residues. V dropped 0 bases and J dropped 11 bases, with 16 bases sitting between them. Regarding treatment: oral pan-JAK inhibitor, 5-10 mg twice daily. Worth noting for this clone: No antigen is known for it.

Reverse transcription of extracted RNA yielded cDNA, which provided the sequencing template. Here immunoSEQ multiplex PCR was the method, and the copy in TCRdb shows in-frame clones only, minus some. Counted here are hundreds of thousands of clones, about 62% occurring once; the ten biggest clones make up roughly 0.93%. This TCR was recovered from a human donor with alopecia areata. The source was CD4+ T cells sorted from blood, collected around week 54, from a patient treated with tofacitinib. The chain employs TRBV15 and TRBJ1-4; D unclear. As DNA, the CDR3 is TGTGCCACCAGCAGAGACTCGGACGGTGCTGGGAAACTGTTTTTT. Encoded protein: CATSRDSDGAGKLFF.